This T cell receptor (beta chain) was captured in a study of cytomegalovirus exposure and HLA in healthy donors. This clone was seen more than once but under ten times. CDR1 and CDR2 (germline): GTSNPN, SVGIG (reference sequence). This CDR3 is 11 amino acids long. Trimming stripped 4 bases from V and 8 bases from J, with 11 bases between. The repertoire was sequenced with immunoSEQ multiplex PCR; TCRdb's copy has only in-frame clones and lacks some. The top ten hold 2.9% of the sample, which has about 200,000 clones, about 90% seen once. The sample taken for sequencing was PBMCs. The receptor's source is a woman aged 18-29 years in good health and CMV-seronegative. The chain has TRBV30 and TRBJ1-2; tentatively, D is TRBD1 (5 bases). In nucleotides, the CDR3 is TGTGCCTGGACCCTAGGGGTGGGCTACACCTTC. Its translation is CAWTLGVGYTF. The whole variable domain, filled in from reference TRBV30 and TRBJ1-2, reads SQTIHQWPATLVQPVGSPLSLECTVEGTSNPNLYWYRQAAGRGLQLLFYSVGIGQISSEVPQNLSASRPQDRQFILSSKKLLLSDSGFYLCAWTLGVGYTFGSGTRLTVV.